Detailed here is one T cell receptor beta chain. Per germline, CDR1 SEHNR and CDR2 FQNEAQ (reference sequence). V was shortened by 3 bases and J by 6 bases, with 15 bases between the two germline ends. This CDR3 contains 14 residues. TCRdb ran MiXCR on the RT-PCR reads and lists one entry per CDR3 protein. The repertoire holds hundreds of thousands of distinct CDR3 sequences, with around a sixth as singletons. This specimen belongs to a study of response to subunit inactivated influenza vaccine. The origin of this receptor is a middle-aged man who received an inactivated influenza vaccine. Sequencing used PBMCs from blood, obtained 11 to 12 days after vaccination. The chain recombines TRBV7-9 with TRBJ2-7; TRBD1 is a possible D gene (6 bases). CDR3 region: CASSFRGGTVEQYF. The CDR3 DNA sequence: TGTGCCAGCAGCTTCCGAGGGGGTACGGTCGAGCAGTACTTC.